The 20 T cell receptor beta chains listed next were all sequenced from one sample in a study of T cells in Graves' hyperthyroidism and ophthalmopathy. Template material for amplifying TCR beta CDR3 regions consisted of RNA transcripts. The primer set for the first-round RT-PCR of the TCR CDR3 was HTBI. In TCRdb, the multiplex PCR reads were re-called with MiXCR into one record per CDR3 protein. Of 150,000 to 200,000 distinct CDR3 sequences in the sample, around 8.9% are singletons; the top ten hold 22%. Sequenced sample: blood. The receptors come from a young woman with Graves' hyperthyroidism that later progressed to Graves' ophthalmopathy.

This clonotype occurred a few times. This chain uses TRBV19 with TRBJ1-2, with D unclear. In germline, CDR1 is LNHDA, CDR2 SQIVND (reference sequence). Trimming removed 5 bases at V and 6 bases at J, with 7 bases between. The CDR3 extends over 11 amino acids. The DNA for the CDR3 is TGTGCCAGTAGTTTGGCCGATGGCTACACCTTC. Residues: CASSLADGYTF.

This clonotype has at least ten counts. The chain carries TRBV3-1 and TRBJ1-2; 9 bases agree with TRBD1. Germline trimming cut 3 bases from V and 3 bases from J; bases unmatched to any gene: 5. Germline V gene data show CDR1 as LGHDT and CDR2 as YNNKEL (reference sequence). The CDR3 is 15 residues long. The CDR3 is CASSHGTGLDYGYTF. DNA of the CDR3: TGTGCCAGCAGCCACGGGACAGGGCTTGACTATGGCTACACCTTC. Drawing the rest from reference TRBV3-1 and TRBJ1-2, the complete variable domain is DTAVSQTPKYLVTQMGNDKSIKCEQNLGHDTMYWYKQDSKKFLKIMFSYNNKELIINETVPNRFSPKSPDKAHLNLHINSLELGDSAVYFCASSHGTGLDYGYTFGSGTRLTVV.

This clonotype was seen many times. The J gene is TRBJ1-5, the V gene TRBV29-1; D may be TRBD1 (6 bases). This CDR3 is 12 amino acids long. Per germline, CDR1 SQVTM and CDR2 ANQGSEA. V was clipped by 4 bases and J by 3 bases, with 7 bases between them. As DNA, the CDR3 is TGCAGCGTTGGGGACACCAATCAGCCCCAGCATTTT. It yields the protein CSVGDTNQPQHF. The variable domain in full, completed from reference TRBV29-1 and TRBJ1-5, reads SAVISQKPSRDICQRGTSLTIQCQVDSQVTMMFWYRQQPGQSLTLIATANQGSEATYESGFVIDKFPISRPNLTFSTLTVSNMSPEDSSIYLCSVGDTNQPQHFGDGTRLSIL.

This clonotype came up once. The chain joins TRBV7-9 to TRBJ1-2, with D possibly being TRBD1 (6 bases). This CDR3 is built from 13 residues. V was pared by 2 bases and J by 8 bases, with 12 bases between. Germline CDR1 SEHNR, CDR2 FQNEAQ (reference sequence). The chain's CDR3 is CASSLWVQGGYTF. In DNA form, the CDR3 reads TGTGCCAGCAGCTTATGGGTACAGGGAGGCTACACCTTC.

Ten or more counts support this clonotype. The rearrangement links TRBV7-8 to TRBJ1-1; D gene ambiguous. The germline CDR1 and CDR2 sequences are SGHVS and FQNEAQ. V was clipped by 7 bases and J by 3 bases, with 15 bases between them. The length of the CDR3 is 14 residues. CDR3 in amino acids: CASTLLTGDTEAFF. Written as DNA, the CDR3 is TGTGCCAGCACCCTTCTTACTGGGGACACTGAAGCTTTCTTT.

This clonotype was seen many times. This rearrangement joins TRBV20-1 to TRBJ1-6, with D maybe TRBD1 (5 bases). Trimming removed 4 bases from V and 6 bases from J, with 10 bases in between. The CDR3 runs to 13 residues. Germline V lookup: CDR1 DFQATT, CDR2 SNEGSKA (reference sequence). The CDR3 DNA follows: TGCAGTGCTATCGGGGCCACTAATTCACCCCTCCACTTT. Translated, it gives CSAIGATNSPLHF.

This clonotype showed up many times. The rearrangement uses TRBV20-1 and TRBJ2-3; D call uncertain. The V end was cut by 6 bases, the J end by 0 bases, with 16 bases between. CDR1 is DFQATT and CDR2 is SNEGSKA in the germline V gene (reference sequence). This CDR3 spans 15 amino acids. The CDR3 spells CSAPNGILSTDTQYF. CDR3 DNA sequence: TGCAGTGCCCCCAACGGAATCCTTAGCACAGATACGCAGTATTTT.

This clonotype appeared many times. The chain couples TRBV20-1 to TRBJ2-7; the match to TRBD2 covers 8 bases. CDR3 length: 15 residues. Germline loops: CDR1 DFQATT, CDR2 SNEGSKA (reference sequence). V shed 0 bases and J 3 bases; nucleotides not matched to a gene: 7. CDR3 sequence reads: CSARDLREGVYEQYF. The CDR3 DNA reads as TGCAGTGCTAGAGATCTACGGGAGGGGGTCTACGAGCAGTACTTC.

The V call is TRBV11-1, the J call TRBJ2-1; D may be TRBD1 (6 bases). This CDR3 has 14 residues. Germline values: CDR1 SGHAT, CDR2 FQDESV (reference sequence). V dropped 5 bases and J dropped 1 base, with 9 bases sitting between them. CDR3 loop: CASSQQGSYNEQFF. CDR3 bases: TGTGCCAGCAGCCAACAGGGATCCTACAATGAGCAGTTCTTC.

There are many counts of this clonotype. The CDR3 spells CASQRGGGAREKLFF. CDR3 DNA: TGTGCCAGCCAAAGGGGCGGGGGGGCTCGGGAAAAACTGTTTTTT. The V and J genes are TRBV12-3 or TRBV12-4 and TRBJ1-4; D is possibly TRBD1 (6 bases). Trimming removed 8 bases at V and 8 bases at J, with 21 bases between. CDR3 length equals 15 residues.

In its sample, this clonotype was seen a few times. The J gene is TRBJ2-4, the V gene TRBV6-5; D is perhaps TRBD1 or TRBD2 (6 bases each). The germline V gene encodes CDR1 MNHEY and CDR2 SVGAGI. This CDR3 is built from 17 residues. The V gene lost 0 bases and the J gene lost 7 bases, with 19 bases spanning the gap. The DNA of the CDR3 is TGTGCCAGCAGTTACTCCTCGTTTACGGGGGCGACGAACATTCAGTACTTC. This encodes CASSYSSFTGATNIQYF.

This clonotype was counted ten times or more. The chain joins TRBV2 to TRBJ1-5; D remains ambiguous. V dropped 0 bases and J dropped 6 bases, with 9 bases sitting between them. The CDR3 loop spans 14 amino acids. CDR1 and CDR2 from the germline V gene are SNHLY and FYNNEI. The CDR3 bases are TGTGCCAGCAGTGAAGCTCCCTGGGGTCAGCCCCAGCATTTT. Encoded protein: CASSEAPWGQPQHF.

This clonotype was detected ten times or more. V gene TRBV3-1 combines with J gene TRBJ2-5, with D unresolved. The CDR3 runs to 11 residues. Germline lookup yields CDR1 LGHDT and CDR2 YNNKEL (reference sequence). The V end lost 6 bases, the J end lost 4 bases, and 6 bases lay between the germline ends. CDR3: CASRAAETQYF. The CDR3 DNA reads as TGTGCCAGCAGGGCCGCAGAGACCCAGTACTTC.

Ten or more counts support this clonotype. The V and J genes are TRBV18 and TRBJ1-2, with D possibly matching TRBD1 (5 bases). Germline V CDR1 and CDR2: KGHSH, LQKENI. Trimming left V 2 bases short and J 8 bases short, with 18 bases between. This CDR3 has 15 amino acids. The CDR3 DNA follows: TGTGCCAGCTCACCATCATCAGGGCAGGGTCGCGGCTACACCTTC. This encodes CASSPSSGQGRGYTF.

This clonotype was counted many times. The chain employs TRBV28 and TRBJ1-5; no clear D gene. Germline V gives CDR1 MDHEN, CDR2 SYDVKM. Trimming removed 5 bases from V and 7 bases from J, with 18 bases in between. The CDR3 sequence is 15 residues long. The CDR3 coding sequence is TGTGCCAGCAGTACCGCGACGGGGATGCGGCAGCCCCAGCATTTT. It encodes CASSTATGMRQPQHF.

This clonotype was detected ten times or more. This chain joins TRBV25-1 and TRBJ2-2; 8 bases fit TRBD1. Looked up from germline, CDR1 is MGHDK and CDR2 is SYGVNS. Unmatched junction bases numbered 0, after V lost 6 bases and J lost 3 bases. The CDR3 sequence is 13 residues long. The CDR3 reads CASRTGDTGELFF. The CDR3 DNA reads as TGTGCCAGCAGGACAGGGGACACCGGGGAGCTGTTTTTT.

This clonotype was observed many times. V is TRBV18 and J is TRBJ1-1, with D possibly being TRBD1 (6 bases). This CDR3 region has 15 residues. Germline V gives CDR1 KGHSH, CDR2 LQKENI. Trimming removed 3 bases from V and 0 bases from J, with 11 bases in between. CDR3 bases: TGTGCCAGCTCACCCGTGGGGGGCATGAACACTGAAGCTTTCTTT. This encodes CASSPVGGMNTEAFF.

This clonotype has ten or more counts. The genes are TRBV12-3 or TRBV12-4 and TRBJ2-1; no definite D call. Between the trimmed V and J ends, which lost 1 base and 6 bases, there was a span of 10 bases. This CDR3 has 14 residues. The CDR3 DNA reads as TGTGCCAGCAGTTTAGAAGGACCCATCAATGAGCAGTTCTTC. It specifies CASSLEGPINEQFF.

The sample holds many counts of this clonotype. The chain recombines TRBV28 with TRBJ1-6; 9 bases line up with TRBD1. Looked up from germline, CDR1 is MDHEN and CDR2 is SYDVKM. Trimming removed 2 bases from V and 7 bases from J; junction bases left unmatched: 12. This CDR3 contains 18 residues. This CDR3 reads CASSLTLGTGLGNSPLHF. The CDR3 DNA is TGTGCCAGCAGTTTAACATTGGGGACAGGGCTTGGAAATTCACCCCTCCACTTT. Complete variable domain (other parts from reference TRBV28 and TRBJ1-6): DVKVTQSSRYLVKRTGEKVFLECVQDMDHENMFWYRQDPGLGLRLIYFSYDVKMKEKGDIPEGYSVSREKKERFSLILESASTNQTSMYLCASSLTLGTGLGNSPLHFGNGTRLTVT.

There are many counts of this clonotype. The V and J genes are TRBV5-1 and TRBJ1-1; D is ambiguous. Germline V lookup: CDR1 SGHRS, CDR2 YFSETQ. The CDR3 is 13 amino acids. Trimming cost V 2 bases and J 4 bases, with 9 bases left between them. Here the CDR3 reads CASSFRGSTEAFF. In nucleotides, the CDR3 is TGCGCCAGCAGCTTTAGAGGGAGCACTGAAGCTTTCTTT.